This TCR beta chain derives from a study of shared clonotypes between healthy human individuals. General study findings and limits: Larger richness was generally estimated for naive than memory subsets. Only blood samples were collected, and tissue repertoires likely differ.

The data were produced by immunoSEQ multiplex PCR, yet TCRdb's version contains in-frame clones alone and is incomplete. The data contain over a million clones, roughly 96% of them singletons. About this clone: Its matching antigen is unknown.

V gave up 3 bases and J gave up 4 bases; unmatched junction bases: 3. There are 13 residues in the CDR3. Looked up from germline, CDR1 is SGHDN and CDR2 is FVKESK. The sequenced material came from naive CD4+ T cells sorted from blood. The sample's subset: CD45RA+ positively selected. The rearrangement uses TRBV14 and TRBJ2-7; 7 nucleotides match TRBD1. The TCR comes from a man aged 30-40 years in good health. For the CDR3, the DNA is TGTGCCAGCAGCCATTACAGGGGATACGAGCAGTACTTC. Its translation: CASSHYRGYEQYF.